This TCR beta chain stems from a study of cytomegalovirus exposure and HLA in healthy donors. In the study overall: The Caucasian-associated ancestry cluster contained 81% of the approximately 410 genotyped donors. General observations from the study: Some TCR beta chains (164 of them) were listed as cytomegalovirus-associated.

The CDR3 loop spans 14 amino acids. V lost 6 bases, J lost 7 bases, and 15 bases lay in between. From germline, CDR1 is MNHEY and CDR2 SMNVEV (reference sequence). With regard to this clone: As yet, its antigen is unknown.

The PCR made use of 60 Vbeta and 13 Jbeta primers. Assay: immunoSEQ multiplex PCR; the TCRdb copy retains only in-frame clones and omits some. The sample consists of roughly 160,000 clones, 77% of them appearing once. The chain couples TRBV27 to TRBJ1-4; possible D gene TRBD1, 6 bases. The source material was PBMCs. The sequence came from a man between 50 and 59 years old in good health and CMV-seropositive. CDR3 nucleotide sequence: TGTGCCAGCAGGTCACAGGGCCCCGTTGAAAAACTGTTTTTT. Its protein product is CASRSQGPVEKLFF.